The clone carrying this T cell receptor beta chain showed up just a few times. The data stem from a study of beta chain features in type 1 diabetes. As every portion of the isolated RNA was reverse transcribed, the sequencing read expressed TCRB transcripts. Only in-frame clones appear in the TCRdb table, and some are missing; sequencing was by immunoSEQ multiplex PCR. The sample lists about 250,000 clones; approximately 14% were seen once. Germline V gives CDR1 SEHNR, CDR2 FQNEAQ (reference sequence). The CDR3 is 16 residues long. Trimming took off 4 bases at V and 4 bases at J, with 17 bases between the two ends.

The sample comprised naive CD4+ T cells from blood. The J gene is TRBJ1-5, the V gene TRBV7-9, with unresolved D. The clonotype originates from a woman in her 40s in good health. The CDR3 nucleotides read TGTGCCAGCAGCTCCTATCCAGGTACTCGGAATCAGCCCCAGCATTTT. This encodes CASSSYPGTRNQPQHF.